This T cell receptor beta chain was sequenced during a study of blood T cells in healthy people across ages. General study findings and limits: Expanded clonotype changes were possibly confounded by unknown donor CMV status. TCR beta diversity correlated strongly with naive T cell percentage.

A remark on this clonotype: Its antigen remains unidentified.

CDR3 size: 14 residues. The V end was cut by 8 bases, the J end by 5 bases, with 15 bases between. Germline-derived CDR1 and CDR2 are ENHRY and SYGVKD. Through a sample-barcoded 5' primer and a J-beta primer mix, a second PCR was run for roughly 6 to 11 cycles. From the 5' RACE reads, TCRdb called clonotypes with MiXCR, one entry per CDR3 protein. The sample gives about 1.6 million distinct CDR3 sequences, about 35% of which show up once; over 9% is in the top ten. The material sequenced was blood. The chain links TRBV10-3 to TRBJ2-2, with D perhaps given as TRBD1 or TRBD2 (5 bases each). The receptor's source is a woman in her 30s in good health. CDR3 sequence reads: CAIGPGRGTGELFF. CDR3 nucleotides: TGTGCCATCGGCCCGGGGCGCGGTACCGGGGAGCTGTTTTTT.